This TCR beta chain appears in the sequencing data of a study of T cells in Graves' hyperthyroidism and ophthalmopathy. TCR beta CDR3 sequences were amplified from RNA transcripts. HTBI primers were employed in a first-round RT-PCR of the TCR CDR3. TCRdb independently ran MiXCR on the multiplex PCR reads; one entry per CDR3 protein. This table has 390,000 or so distinct CDR3 sequences, about 14% appearing once. The table lists this clonotype with many counts. Its antigen is unknown. A NOSPECS grade of at least 4, a Clinical Activity Score of at least 3 and duration under 3 months were recorded in ophthalmopathy patients. Those patients with uncontrolled infection, other autoimmune disease, pregnancy or lactation were excluded. Unmatched junction bases numbered 7, after V lost 6 bases and J lost 6 bases. The CDR3 totals 14 residues. Germline loops: CDR1 LGHDT, CDR2 YNNKEL (reference sequence). Study-wide results and caveats: Most expanded thyroid clonotypes above 0.001 also appeared in blood. Ophthalmopathy stood apart from stable hyperthyroidism in a 13 V-J model.

Specimen: blood. The chain combines TRBV3-1 with TRBJ1-5; 8 nucleotides align to TRBD1. The receptor was derived from a man in his late teens or twenties with Graves' ophthalmopathy. CDR3 protein: CASSTGQVGQPQHF. The DNA of the CDR3 is TGTGCCAGCAGTACGGGACAGGTGGGTCAGCCCCAGCATTTT.